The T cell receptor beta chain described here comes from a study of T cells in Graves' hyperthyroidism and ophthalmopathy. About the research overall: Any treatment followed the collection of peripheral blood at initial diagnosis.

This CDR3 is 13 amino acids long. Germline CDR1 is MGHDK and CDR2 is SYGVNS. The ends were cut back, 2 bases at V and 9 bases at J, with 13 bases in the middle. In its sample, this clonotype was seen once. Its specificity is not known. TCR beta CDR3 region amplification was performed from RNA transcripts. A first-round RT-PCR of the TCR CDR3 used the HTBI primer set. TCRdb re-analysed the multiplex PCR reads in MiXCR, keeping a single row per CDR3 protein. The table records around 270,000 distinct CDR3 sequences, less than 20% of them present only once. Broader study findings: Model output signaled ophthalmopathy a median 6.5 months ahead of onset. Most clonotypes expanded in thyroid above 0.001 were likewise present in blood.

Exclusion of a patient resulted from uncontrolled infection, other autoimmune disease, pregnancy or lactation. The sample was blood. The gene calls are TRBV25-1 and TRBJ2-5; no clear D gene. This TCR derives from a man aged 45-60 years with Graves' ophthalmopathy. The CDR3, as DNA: TGTGCCAGCAGTGAACCACAAGCCTCGGCCCAGTACTTC. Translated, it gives CASSEPQASAQYF.